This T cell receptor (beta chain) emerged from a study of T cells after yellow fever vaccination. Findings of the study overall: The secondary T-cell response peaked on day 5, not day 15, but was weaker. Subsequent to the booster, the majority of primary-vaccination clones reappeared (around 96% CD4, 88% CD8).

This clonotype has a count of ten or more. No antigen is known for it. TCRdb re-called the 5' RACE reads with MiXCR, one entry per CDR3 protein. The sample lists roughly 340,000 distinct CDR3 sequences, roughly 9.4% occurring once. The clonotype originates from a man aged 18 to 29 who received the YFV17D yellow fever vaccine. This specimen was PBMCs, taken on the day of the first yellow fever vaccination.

DNA of the CDR3: TGTGCCAGCGCCCAGGGACAGAGGGGGGAGACCCAGTACTTC. Translating it yields CASAQGQRGETQYF. The chain recombines TRBV4-2 with TRBJ2-5; 7 positions match TRBD1. The germline V gene has CDR1 LGHNA and CDR2 YNFKEQ. The CDR3 is made up of 14 amino acids. The V segment lost 8 bases and the J segment 5 bases; nucleotides outside the gene matches: 11.